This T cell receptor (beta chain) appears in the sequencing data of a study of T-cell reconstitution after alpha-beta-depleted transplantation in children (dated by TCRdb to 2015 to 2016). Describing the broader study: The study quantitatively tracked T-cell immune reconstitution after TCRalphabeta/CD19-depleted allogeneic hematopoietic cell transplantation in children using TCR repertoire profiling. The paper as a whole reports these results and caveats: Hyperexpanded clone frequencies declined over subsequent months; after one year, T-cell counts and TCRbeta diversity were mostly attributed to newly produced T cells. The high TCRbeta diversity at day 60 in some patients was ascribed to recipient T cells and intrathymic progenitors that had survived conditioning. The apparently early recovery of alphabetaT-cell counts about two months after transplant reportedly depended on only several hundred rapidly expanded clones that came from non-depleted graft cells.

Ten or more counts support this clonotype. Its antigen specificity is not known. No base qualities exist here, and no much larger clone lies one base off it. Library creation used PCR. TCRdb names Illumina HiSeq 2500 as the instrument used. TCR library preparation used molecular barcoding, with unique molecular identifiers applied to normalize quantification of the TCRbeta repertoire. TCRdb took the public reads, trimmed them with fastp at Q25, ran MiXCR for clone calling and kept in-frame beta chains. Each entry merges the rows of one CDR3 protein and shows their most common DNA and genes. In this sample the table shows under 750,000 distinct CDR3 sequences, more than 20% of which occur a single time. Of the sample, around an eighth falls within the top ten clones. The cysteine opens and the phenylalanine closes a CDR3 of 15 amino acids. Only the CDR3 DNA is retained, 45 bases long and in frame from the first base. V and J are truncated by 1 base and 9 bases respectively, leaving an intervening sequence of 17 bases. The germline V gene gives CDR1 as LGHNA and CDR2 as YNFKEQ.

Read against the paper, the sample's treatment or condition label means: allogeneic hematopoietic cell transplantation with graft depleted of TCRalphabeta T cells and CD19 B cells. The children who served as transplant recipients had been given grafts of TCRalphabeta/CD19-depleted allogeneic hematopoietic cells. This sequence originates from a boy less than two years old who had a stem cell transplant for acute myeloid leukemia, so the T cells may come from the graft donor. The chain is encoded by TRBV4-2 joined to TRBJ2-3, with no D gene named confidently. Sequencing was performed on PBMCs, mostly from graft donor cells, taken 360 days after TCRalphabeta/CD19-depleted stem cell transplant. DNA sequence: TGTGCCAGCAGCCAAGTGGTGGCCCCGCGATTGACGCAGTATTTT. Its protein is CASSQVVAPRLTQYF.